The 3 T cell receptor beta chains in this list originate from one sample, sequenced in a study of cytomegalovirus exposure and HLA in healthy donors. Some clones are missing from TCRdb's copy, which holds only in-frame ones; the method was immunoSEQ multiplex PCR. The profile shows under 85,000 clones, approximately 94% of them singletons. What was sequenced was PBMCs. The receptors derive from a woman between 18 and 29 years old in good health and CMV-seropositive.

The chain employs TRBV11-3 and TRBJ1-1; TRBD1 matches at 7 bases. There are 12 residues in the CDR3. Germline V CDR1 and CDR2: SGHNT, YENEEA. The ends lost 0 bases at V and 10 bases at J; junction bases unmatched: 2. This CDR3 reads CASSLEGGVAFF. In DNA, the CDR3 is TGTGCCAGCAGCTTAGAAGGGGGCGTAGCTTTCTTT.

The chain joins TRBV11-2 to TRBJ1-2; D unresolved. This CDR3 is 12 amino acids long. Trimming took 1 base from V and 8 from J, leaving 8 bases between them. Germline V gives CDR1 SGHAT, CDR2 FQNNGV. The CDR3 loop is CASSLVNSGYTF. CDR3 DNA sequence: TGTGCCAGCAGCTTAGTCAATTCAGGCTACACCTTC.

The rearrangement joins TRBV5-4 to TRBJ2-2, with 7 bases fitting TRBD2. The V gene end was trimmed by 0 bases and the J gene end by 0 bases; junction bases not matched to a gene: 2. Germline CDR1 SGHNT, CDR2 YYREEE (reference sequence). This CDR3 is built from 16 residues. CDR3 sequence: CASSLVGGSNTGELFF. The DNA for the CDR3 is TGTGCCAGCAGCTTGGTCGGGGGGTCGAACACCGGGGAGCTGTTTTTT.